This TCR beta chain came from a study of blood T cells in healthy people across ages. Study observations and caveats: Diversity of TCR beta correlated strongly with naive T cell percentage. Aged donors had fewer naive CD4+ cells and lower diversity than long-lived donors.

V dropped 3 bases and J dropped 5 bases, with 16 bases sitting between them. The CDR3 covers 16 residues. Germline CDR1 KGHDR, CDR2 SFDVKD. This clonotype was detected many times. The antigen is undetermined. Through a sample-barcoded 5' primer and a J-beta primer mix, a second PCR was run for roughly 6 to 11 cycles. TCRdb re-called the 5' RACE reads through MiXCR, storing one row per CDR3 protein. The repertoire includes 500,000 to 700,000 distinct CDR3 sequences, 25% to 35% of them detected once, and around a sixth sits in the top ten. J is TRBJ1-5 and V is TRBV24-1; D is ambiguous. This TCR was recovered from a woman older than 75 in good health. Material for sequencing was blood. CDR3 nucleotides: TGTGCCACCAGTGATACCACCGCGGGTTCCGATCAGCCCCAGCATTTT. This codes for CATSDTTAGSDQPQHF.